The sequence of this T cell receptor beta chain was determined in a study of T cells in Graves' hyperthyroidism and ophthalmopathy. Looked up from germline, CDR1 is ENHRY and CDR2 is SYGVKD. The V and J ends lost 2 bases and 6 bases, in that order; junction bases with no gene match: 8. The CDR3 is made up of 16 amino acids. It was uncontrolled infection, other autoimmune disease, pregnancy or lactation that excluded patients. TCR beta CDR3 regions were amplified from RNA. RT-PCR in the first round (using the HTBI primer set) targeted the TCR CDR3. TCRdb reprocessed the multiplex PCR reads with MiXCR, giving one entry per CDR3 protein. The sample has hundreds of thousands of distinct CDR3 sequences, about 15% seen once. The study, taken as a whole, reports: Stable hyperthyroidism and ophthalmopathy were separated using 13 V-J signatures.

About this clonotype: Its antigen is not identified.

J is TRBJ2-1 and V is TRBV10-3, with 9 bases lining up with TRBD1. The source is a woman aged 30 to 39 with Graves' hyperthyroidism. Sequenced sample: blood. CDR3 sequence (DNA): TGTGCCATCAGTGAGCCGGTGAGGACAGGGGTCAATGAGCAGTTCTTC. Amino acid sequence: CAISEPVRTGVNEQFF.